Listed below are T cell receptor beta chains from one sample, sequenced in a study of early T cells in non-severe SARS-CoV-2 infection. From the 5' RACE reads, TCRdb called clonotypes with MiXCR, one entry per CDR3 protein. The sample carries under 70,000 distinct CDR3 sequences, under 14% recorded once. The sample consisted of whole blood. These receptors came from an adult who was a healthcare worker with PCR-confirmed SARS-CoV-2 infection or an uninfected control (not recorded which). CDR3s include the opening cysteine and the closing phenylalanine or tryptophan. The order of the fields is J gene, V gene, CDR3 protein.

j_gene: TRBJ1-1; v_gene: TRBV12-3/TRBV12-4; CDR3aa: CASSLSLNTEAFF
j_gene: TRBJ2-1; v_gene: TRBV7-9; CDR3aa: CASSPYRSRFYNEQFF
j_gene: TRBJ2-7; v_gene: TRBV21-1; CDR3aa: CASSKNLPGAPDYEQYF
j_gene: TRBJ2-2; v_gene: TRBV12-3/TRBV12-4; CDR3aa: CASSRQGANTGELFF
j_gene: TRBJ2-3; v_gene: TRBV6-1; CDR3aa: CASMLTGQVTDTQYF
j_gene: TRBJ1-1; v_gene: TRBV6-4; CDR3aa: CASSVSALGGTEAFF
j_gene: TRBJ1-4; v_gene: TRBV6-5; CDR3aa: CASSYSGPTNEKLFF
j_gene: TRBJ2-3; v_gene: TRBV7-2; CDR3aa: CASSLGDRDTDTQYF
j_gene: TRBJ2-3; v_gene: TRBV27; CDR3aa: CASSLTTDTQYF
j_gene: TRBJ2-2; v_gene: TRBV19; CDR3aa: CASSITQGGELFF
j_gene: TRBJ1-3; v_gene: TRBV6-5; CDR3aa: CASSNGPRNTIYF
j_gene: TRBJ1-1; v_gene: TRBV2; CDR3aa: CASSDWAANTEAFF
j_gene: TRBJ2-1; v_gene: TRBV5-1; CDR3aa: CASSRLADPYNEQFF
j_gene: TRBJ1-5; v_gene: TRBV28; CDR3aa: CASSFGSNQPQHF
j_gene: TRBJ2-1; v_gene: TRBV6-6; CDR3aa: CASRPHGLRDEQFF
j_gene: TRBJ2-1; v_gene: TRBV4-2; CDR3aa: CASSLRLAGVGNEQFF
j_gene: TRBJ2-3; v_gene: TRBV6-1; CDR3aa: CASSEVGGGFTDTQYF
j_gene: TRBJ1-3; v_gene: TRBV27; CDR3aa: CASSLTGVGNTIYF
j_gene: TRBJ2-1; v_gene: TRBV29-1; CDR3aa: CSVYKSSYNEQFF
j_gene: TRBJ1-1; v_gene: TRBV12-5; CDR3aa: CASAGMNTEAFF
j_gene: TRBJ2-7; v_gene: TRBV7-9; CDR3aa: CASSLGGPPLDEQYF
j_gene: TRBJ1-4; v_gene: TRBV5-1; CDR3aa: CASSLGDRGMLVEKLFF
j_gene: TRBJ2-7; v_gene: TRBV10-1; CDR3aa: CASSDYGSYEQYF
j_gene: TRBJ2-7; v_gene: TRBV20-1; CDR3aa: CSASGPLGEQYF
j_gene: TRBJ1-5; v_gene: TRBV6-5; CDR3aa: CASSPSGTGGQPQHF
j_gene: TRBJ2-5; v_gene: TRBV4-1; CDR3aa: CASSPGPSQETQYF
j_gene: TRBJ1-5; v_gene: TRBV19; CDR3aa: CASSRGGNQPQHF
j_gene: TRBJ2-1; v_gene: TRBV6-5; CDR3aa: CASSYSGREGITEQFF